A single sample gave rise to the 8 T cell receptor beta chains below, sequenced in a study of immune heterogeneity within non-small cell lung tumors. Amplification of the TCR beta CDR3 was achieved through multiplex PCR with 32 V and 13 J primers. TCRdb independently ran MiXCR on the multiplex PCR reads; one entry per CDR3 protein. The sample gives some 14,000 distinct CDR3 sequences, less than 35% of which show up once; approximately 4.1% is in the top ten. Each sample used approximately 570 ng of genomic DNA from bulk tumor tissue. Collection of several biopsies per primary tumor, spaced far apart, took place during surgery. Untreated, newly diagnosed non-small cell lung cancer patients underwent curative surgery. The sequenced sample consisted of lung tumor tissue. The receptors were sampled from a man between 40 and 49 years old with non-small cell lung cancer.

Comment on this clonotype: A much larger clone differs from this one at a single base, so this may be a read error. V usage is TRBV20-1 and J usage is TRBJ2-7; D assignment may be TRBD1 or TRBD2 (5 bases each). CDR1 is DFQATT and CDR2 is SNEGSKA in the germline V gene (reference sequence). Between the trimmed V and J ends, which lost 7 bases and 11 bases, there was a span of 18 bases. This CDR3 spans 11 amino acids. The CDR3 DNA follows: TGCAGTGTCTCGGACGGGACCGGGAAGTACTTC. Translating it yields CSVSDGTGKYF.

V and J are TRBV27 and TRBJ1-4, with D uncertain. Trimming took 6 bases from V and 7 from J, leaving 9 bases between them. CDR1 is MNHEY, CDR2 SMNVEV, per germline (reference sequence). This CDR3 has 12 amino acids. The chain's CDR3 is CASSSLGEKLFF. DNA for the CDR3: TGTGCCAGCAGCTCACTTGGTGAAAAACTGTTTTTT. Using reference TRBV27 and TRBJ1-4 for the parts outside the CDR3, the full variable domain is EAQVTQNPRYLITVTGKKLTVTCSQNMNHEYMSWYRQDPGLGLRQIYYSMNVEVTDKGDVPEGYKVSRKEKRNFPLILESPSPNQTSLYFCASSSLGEKLFFGSGTQLSVL.

The V and J genes are TRBV5-6 and TRBJ1-5; D ambiguous. There are 12 residues in the CDR3. V lost 1 base and J 9 bases, leaving 8 bases between the germline ends. Germline V lookup: CDR1 SGHDT, CDR2 YYEEEE. CDR3 amino acids: CASSLSAGPQHF. CDR3 nucleotide sequence: TGTGCCAGCAGCTTGAGCGCGGGGCCCCAGCATTTT.

This clonotype was detected only a few times. The rearrangement links TRBV29-1 to TRBJ2-1; possible D gene TRBD1, 6 bases. The V end lost 6 bases, the J end lost 0 bases, and 12 bases lay between the germline ends. Per the germline V gene, CDR1 is SQVTM and CDR2 is ANQGSEA. The CDR3 covers 14 residues. The CDR3 DNA reads TGCAGCGTGGCCAGGGGTTTCTCCTACAATGAGCAGTTCTTC. This sequence encodes CSVARGFSYNEQFF.

The rearrangement uses TRBV11-2 and TRBJ1-1; D is possibly TRBD1 (5 bases). The CDR3 has 13 amino acids. CDR1 and CDR2 (germline): SGHAT, FQNNGV. The V gene lost 5 bases and the J gene lost 3 bases, with 10 bases spanning the gap. CDR3 nucleotide sequence: TGTGCCAGCAGCCGTAGGGACTACACTGAAGCTTTCTTT. Residues: CASSRRDYTEAFF. The complete variable domain, with remaining parts taken from reference TRBV11-2 and TRBJ1-1, reads EAGVAQSPRYKIIEKRQSVAFWCNPISGHATLYWYQQILGQGPKLLIQFQNNGVVDDSQLPKDRFSAERLKGVDSTLKIQPAKLEDSAVYLCASSRRDYTEAFFGQGTRLTVV.

This clonotype was observed a few times. The chain uses TRBV5-1 and TRBJ1-6; TRBD1 is a possible D gene (5 bases). V was trimmed by 1 base and J by 9 bases, leaving 14 bases between them. Germline assignment: CDR1 SGHRS and CDR2 YFSETQ. The CDR3 spans 15 residues. The DNA for the CDR3 is TGCGCCAGCAGCTTGAACGGACACCCCAGTTCACCCCTCCACTTT. This translates into CASSLNGHPSSPLHF.

This clonotype was observed a handful of times. The rearrangement uses TRBV5-4 and TRBJ2-7; a weak D match, TRBD2 (7 bases). This CDR3 contains 13 residues. The ends were cut back, 0 bases at V and 4 bases at J, with 8 bases in the middle. Germline V gives CDR1 SGHNT, CDR2 YYREEE (reference sequence). The CDR3 here is CASSLEGGYEQYF. In nucleotides, the CDR3 is TGTGCCAGCAGCTTGGAGGGGGGGTACGAGCAGTACTTC. The complete variable domain, with remaining parts taken from reference TRBV5-4 and TRBJ2-7, reads ETGVTQSPTHLIKTRGQQVTLRCSSQSGHNTVSWYQQALGQGPQFIFQYYREEENGRGNFPPRFSGLQFPNYSSELNVNALELDDSALYLCASSLEGGYEQYFGPGTRLTVT.

This clonotype was recorded at least ten times. The rearrangement uses TRBV7-2 and TRBJ2-4, with D perhaps TRBD1 or TRBD2 (6 bases each). The CDR3 totals 15 residues. Trimming took off 1 base at V and 8 bases at J, with 15 bases between the two ends. Germline assignment: CDR1 SGHTA and CDR2 FQGNSA. CDR3: CASSLGGAGRYIQYF. CDR3 bases: TGTGCCAGCAGCTTAGGGGGGGCTGGCAGATACATTCAGTACTTC. Full variable domain (rest looked up from reference TRBV7-2 and TRBJ2-4): GAGVSQSPSNKVTEKGKDVELRCDPISGHTALYWYRQSLGQGLEFLIYFQGNSAPDKSGLPSDRFSAERTGGSVSTLTIQRTQQEDSAVYLCASSLGGAGRYIQYFGAGTRLSVL.